This T cell receptor (beta chain) was identified during a study of PD-L1 blockade in urothelial cancer. Study information: T cells were recovered from blood samples at a median of approximately 150,000.

Clones were read by immunoSEQ multiplex PCR, and TCRdb kept only the in-frame ones, dropping some. The table has tens of thousands of clones, 85% to 90% seen once. As to time point: pretreatment peripheral blood. Locally advanced or metastatic urothelial carcinoma was present in patients. This clone was recorded a few times. V lost 3 bases and J 8 bases, leaving 17 bases between the germline ends. The germline gives CDR1 SGHRS, CDR2 YFSETQ. This CDR3 has 14 amino acids. The sequences come from PBMCs, collected around atezolizumab (anti-PD-L1) treatment. This chain joins TRBV5-1 and TRBJ1-2, with D perhaps TRBD1 (6 bases). The source is a man between 65 and 85 years old with urothelial cancer. The CDR3 sequence: CASSYMERGTGYTF. The CDR3 nucleotides read TGCGCCAGCAGCTATATGGAGAGGGGGACAGGCTACACCTTC.